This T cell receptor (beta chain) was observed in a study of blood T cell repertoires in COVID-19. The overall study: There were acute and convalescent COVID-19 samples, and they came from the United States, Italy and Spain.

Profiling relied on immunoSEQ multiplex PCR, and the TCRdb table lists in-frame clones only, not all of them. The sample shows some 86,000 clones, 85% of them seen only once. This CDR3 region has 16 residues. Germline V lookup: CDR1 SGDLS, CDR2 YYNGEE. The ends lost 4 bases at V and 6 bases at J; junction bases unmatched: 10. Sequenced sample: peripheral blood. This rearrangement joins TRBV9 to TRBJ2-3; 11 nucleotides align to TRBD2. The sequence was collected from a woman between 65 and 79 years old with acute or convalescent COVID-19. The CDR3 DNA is TGTGCCAGCAGCCCGCTAGCGGGAGGAATCCCCGATACGCAGTATTTT. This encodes CASSPLAGGIPDTQYF.